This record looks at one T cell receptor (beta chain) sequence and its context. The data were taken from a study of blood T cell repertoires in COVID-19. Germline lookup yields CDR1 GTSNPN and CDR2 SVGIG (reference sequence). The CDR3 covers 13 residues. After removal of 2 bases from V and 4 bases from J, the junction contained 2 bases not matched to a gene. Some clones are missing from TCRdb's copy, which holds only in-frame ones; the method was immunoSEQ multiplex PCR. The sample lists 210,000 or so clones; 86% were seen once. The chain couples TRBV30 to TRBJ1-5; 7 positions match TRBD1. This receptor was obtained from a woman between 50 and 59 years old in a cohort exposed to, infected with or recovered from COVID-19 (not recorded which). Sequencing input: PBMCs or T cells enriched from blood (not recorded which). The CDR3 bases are TGTGCCTGGAGTCTACAGGGGAATCAGCCCCAGCATTTT. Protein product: CAWSLQGNQPQHF. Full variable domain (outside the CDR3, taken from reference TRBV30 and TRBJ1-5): SQTIHQWPATLVQPVGSPLSLECTVEGTSNPNLYWYRQAAGRGLQLLFYSVGIGQISSEVPQNLSASRPQDRQFILSSKKLLLSDSGFYLCAWSLQGNQPQHFGDGTRLSIL.